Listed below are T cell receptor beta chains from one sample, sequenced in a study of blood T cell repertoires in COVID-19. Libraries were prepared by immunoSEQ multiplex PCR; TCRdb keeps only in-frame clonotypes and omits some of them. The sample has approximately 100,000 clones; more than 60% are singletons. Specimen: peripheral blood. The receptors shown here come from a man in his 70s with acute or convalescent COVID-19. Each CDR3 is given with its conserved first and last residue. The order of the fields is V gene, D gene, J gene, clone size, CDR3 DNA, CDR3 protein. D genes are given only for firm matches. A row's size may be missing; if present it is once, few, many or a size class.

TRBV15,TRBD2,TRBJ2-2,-,TGTGCCACCAGCGCGGGACTAGCGGGAGGACAGACCGGGGAGCTGTTTTTT,CATSAGLAGGQTGELFF
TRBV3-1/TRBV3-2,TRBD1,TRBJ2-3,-,TGTGCCAGCAGCCGGGCAGGGGGAGATACGCAGTATTTT,CASSRAGGDTQYF
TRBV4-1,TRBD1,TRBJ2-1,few,TGCGCCAGCAGCCAATTGGGGACAGGGATTGGTAATGAGCAGTTCTTC,CASSQLGTGIGNEQFF
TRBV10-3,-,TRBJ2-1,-,TGTGCCATCAGTGAGTTAGGGGGCTCCTACAATGAGCAGTTCTTC,CAISELGGSYNEQFF
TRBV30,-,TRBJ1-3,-,TGTGCCTGGAGTGTTTACGGGACCGGGGGCATATATTTT,CAWSVYGTGGIYF
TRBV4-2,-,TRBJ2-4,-,TGTGCCAGCAGCCAAAGAACTGGGAGAAGGGCCAAAAACATTCAGTACTTC,CASSQRTGRRAKNIQYF
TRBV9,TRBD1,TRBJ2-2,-,TGTGCCAGCAGCAGACAGGGGCCCGGGGAGCTGTTTTTT,CASSRQGPGELFF
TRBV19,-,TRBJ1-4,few,TGTGCCAGTAGTTTTTTAAATGAAAAACTGTTTTTT,CASSFLNEKLFF
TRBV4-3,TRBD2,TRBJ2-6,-,TGCGCCAGCAGCCAAGATAGCGTTAGCGGGAGGATCGCTGGGGCCAACGTCCTGACTTTC,CASSQDSVSGRIAGANVLTF
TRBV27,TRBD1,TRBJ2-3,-,TGTGCCAGCAGGACGACAGGGGGCACAGATACGCAGTATTTT,CASRTTGGTDTQYF
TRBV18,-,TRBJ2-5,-,TGTGCCAGTCCACGGTCAGGCGTCCCATACTTC,CASPRSGVPYF
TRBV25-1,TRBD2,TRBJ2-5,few,TGTGCCAGCAGGGGGACTAGCGGGAGGGAACAAGAGACCCAGTACTTC,CASRGTSGREQETQYF
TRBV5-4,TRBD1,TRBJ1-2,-,TGTGCCAGCAGCTCGCCGGGACAGGGGGCGTTTGGCTACACCTTC,CASSSPGQGAFGYTF
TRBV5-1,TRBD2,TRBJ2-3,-,TGCGCCAGCAGCTCGTTAGCGGGCCTATATGATACGCAGTATTTT,CASSSLAGLYDTQYF
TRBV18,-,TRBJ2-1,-,TGTGCCAGCTCACCACTCGGCCGGGGTAGCGCCTCCTACAATGAGCAGTTCTTC,CASSPLGRGSASYNEQFF
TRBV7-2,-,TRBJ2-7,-,TGTGCCAGTGGCGTGGGGGGAGCCTACGAGCAGTACTTC,CASGVGGAYEQYF
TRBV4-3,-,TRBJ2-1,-,TGCGCCAGCAGCCAAGAGAGGACTATTCTTAGGAATGAGCAGTTCTTC,CASSQERTILRNEQFF
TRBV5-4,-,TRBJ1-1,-,TGTGCCAGCAGCCCCAGGGATTTAACTGAAGCTTTCTTT,CASSPRDLTEAFF
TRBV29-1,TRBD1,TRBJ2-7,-,TGCAGCGCCCAGGGACAGACCTACGAGCAGTACTTC,CSAQGQTYEQYF
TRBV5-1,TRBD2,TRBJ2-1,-,TGCGCCAGCAGCAGCGGGGGAGGGTCCTACAATGAGCAGTTCTTC,CASSSGGGSYNEQFF
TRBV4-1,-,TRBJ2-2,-,TGCGCCAGCAGCCGCCCTCGGACCGGGGAGCTGTTTTTT,CASSRPRTGELFF
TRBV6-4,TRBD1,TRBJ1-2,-,TGTGCCAGCTATGAGACAGGGGAAGGCTACACCTTC,CASYETGEGYTF
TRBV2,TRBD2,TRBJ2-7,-,TGTGCCAGCAGGGCGGGACTAGCCCAAAGCTACGAGCAGTACTTC,CASRAGLAQSYEQYF
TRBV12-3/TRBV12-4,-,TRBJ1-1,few,TGTGCCAGCAGCCCGGGGGAGGCTGAAGCTTTCTTT,CASSPGEAEAFF
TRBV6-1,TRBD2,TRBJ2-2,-,TGTGCCAGCAGTGAAGCGAGACTAGCGAGAGGGACCGGGGAGCTGTTTTTT,CASSEARLARGTGELFF
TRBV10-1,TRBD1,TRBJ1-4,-,TGCGCCAGCAGGGAGGGACAGGGTCATAATGAAAAACTGTTTTTT,CASREGQGHNEKLFF
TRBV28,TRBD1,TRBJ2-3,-,TGTGCCAGCAGTTTGGACAGGAGGATGGATACGCAGTATTTT,CASSLDRRMDTQYF
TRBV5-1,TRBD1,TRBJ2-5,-,TGCGCCAGCCGGACAGGGAGCCCAGGTGGGGAGACCCAGTACTTC,CASRTGSPGGETQYF
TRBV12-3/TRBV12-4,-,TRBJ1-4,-,TGTGCCAGCAGCTCCCGTTCGGGTGAAAAACTGTTTTTT,CASSSRSGEKLFF
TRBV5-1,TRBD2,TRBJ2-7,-,TGCGCCAGCAGCGCCTCCCCTAGCGGGGCCGGAGGGGAGCAGTACTTC,CASSASPSGAGGEQYF
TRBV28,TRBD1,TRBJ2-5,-,TGTGCCACCTTACCCCGGGGCAGGGGGCGAGAGACCCAGTACTTC,CATLPRGRGRETQYF
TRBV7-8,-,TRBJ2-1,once,TGTGCCAGCAGCCGAGGGGGGACAAACGTTTACAATGAGCAGTTCTTC,CASSRGGTNVYNEQFF
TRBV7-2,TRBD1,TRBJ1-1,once,TGTGCCAGCAGCTTACCCCAGGGGGGCGGCACTGAAGCTTTCTTT,CASSLPQGGGTEAFF
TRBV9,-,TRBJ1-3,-,TGTGCCAGCAGCGTATCCCGCTCTGGAAACACCATATATTTT,CASSVSRSGNTIYF
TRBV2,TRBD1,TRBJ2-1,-,TGTGCCAGCAGTGGGGACAGACCCAATGAGCAGTTCTTC,CASSGDRPNEQFF
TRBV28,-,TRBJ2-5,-,TGTGCCAGCAGTCCACTCGACCTCCCTCGGGACACAACCCATCGGACCCAGTACTTC,CASSPLDLPRDTTHRTQYF
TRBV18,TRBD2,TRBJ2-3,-,TGTGCCAGCTCACGGCTGACTAGCGGGGCTAGCACAGATACGCAGTATTTT,CASSRLTSGASTDTQYF
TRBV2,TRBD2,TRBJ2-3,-,TGTGCCACCACGGGACTAGCGGGACCGGCCGATACGCAGTATTTT,CATTGLAGPADTQYF
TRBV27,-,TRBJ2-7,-,TGTGCCAGCAGTTTATCTCCGCCGGGCTCCTACGAGCAGTACTTC,CASSLSPPGSYEQYF
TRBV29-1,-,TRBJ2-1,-,TGCAGCGTTGAATTCCGGGAGCAGTTCTTC,CSVEFREQFF
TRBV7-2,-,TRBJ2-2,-,TGTGCCAGCAATCTAGTCAGGGGCGGGACCGGGGAGCTGTTTTTT,CASNLVRGGTGELFF
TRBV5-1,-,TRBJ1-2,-,TGCGCCAGCACCTCCGGACAGTTGTATGGCTACACCTTC,CASTSGQLYGYTF
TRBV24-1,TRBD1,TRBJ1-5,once,TGTGCCACCAGTGATCCACGACAGGGAATAAATCAGCCCCAGCATTTT,CATSDPRQGINQPQHF
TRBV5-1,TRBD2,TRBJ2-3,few,TGCGCCAGCGCCCTCGGGACTAGCGGGAGCACAGATACGCAGTATTTT,CASALGTSGSTDTQYF
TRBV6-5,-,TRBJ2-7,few,TGTGCCAGCAGTATCGGACATTCTGGCTACGAGCAGTACTTC,CASSIGHSGYEQYF
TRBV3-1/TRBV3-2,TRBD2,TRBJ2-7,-,TGTGCCAGCAGCCAAGGCGGGGGGGTCCTGGACTTC,CASSQGGGVLDF
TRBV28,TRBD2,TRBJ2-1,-,TGTGCCAGCAGTTTACCCACCGGACTAGCGGGTGACTATGCCGATTACAATGAGCAGTTCTTC,CASSLPTGLAGDYADYNEQFF